The 26 T cell receptor beta chains below were found in one sample sequenced in a study of T cell repertoires and HLA-DP antigens. Profiled with immunoSEQ multiplex PCR; TCRdb holds only in-frame clones, not every one. The sample records about 120,000 clones, 85% to 95% being singletons. The antigens these receptors bind are not known. The material sequenced was CD4+ T cells from PBMCs. Every receptor here comes from a woman under 30 in good health and CMV-seronegative.

The rearrangement uses TRBV27 and TRBJ1-6; TRBD1 matches 7 bases. The CDR3 consists of 14 residues. Germline CDR1 and CDR2: MNHEY and SMNVEV (reference sequence). With 6 bases clipped from V and 6 bases from J, the junction kept 5 bases outside the gene matches. CDR3 DNA sequence: TGTGCCAGCAGCCGGGACAGATCTAATTCACCCCTCCACTTT. Translated: CASSRDRSNSPLHF.

The CDR3 bases are TGTGCCAGCAGCCGTACCGGGGAGCTGTTTTTT. Its protein product is CASSRTGELFF. This chain joins TRBV28 and TRBJ2-2, with D unresolved. Trimming took 6 bases from V and 5 from J, leaving 4 bases between them. From germline, CDR1 is MDHEN and CDR2 SYDVKM. This CDR3 spans 11 amino acids.

The CDR3 sequence is CASSLGRAGFGYEQYV. The CDR3 DNA is TGTGCCAGCAGTTTGGGCAGGGCTGGATTTGGATACGAGCAGTACGTC. The chain has TRBV28 and TRBJ2-7; perhaps TRBD1 as D (5 bases). V dropped 3 bases and J dropped 4 bases, with 19 bases sitting between them. The CDR3 runs to 16 residues. CDR1 is MDHEN and CDR2 is SYDVKM in the germline V gene.

The V call is TRBV2, the J call TRBJ1-6; 7 nucleotides agree with TRBD1. Looked up from germline, CDR1 is SNHLY and CDR2 is FYNNEI. The CDR3 runs 15 residues. Germline trimming cut 4 bases from V and 4 bases from J; bases unmatched to any gene: 4. The DNA of the CDR3 is TGTGCCAGCAGTGGGGACAGAGATTATAATTCACCCCTCCACTTT. Translating it yields CASSGDRDYNSPLHF.

The rearrangement uses TRBV6-5 and TRBJ1-2; 11 bases agree with TRBD1. J gave up 3 bases and V 5 bases, and 5 bases lay outside the gene matches. Germline CDR1 is MNHEY and CDR2 is SVGAGI. The CDR3 totals 15 residues. The CDR3 reads CASSPRTGGYYGYTF. CDR3 nucleotides: TGTGCCAGCAGTCCGAGGACAGGGGGCTACTATGGCTACACCTTC.

This clone was recorded once. The J gene is TRBJ2-5, the V gene TRBV4-2; a possible D gene is TRBD1 (6 bases). Trimming removed 1 base from V and 3 bases from J, with 6 bases in between. Germline lookup yields CDR1 LGHNA and CDR2 YNFKEQ. The CDR3 loop spans 13 amino acids. Here the CDR3 reads CASSQGTEETQYF. CDR3 DNA sequence: TGTGCCAGCAGCCAAGGGACAGAAGAGACCCAGTACTTC.

V usage is TRBV9 and J usage is TRBJ2-3, with 12 bases aligning to TRBD2. V gave up 2 bases and J gave up 2 bases; unmatched junction bases: 3. This CDR3 has 16 residues. Germline V lookup: CDR1 SGDLS, CDR2 YYNGEE. The CDR3 sequence: CASSVLAGGPTDTQYF. CDR3 coding DNA: TGTGCCAGCAGCGTTCTAGCGGGAGGGCCCACAGATACGCAGTATTTT.

This chain joins TRBV7-2 and TRBJ2-3; TRBD2 aligns across 9 bases. This CDR3 contains 17 residues. Per the germline V gene, CDR1 is SGHTA and CDR2 is FQGNSA. The J segment lost 2 bases and the V segment lost 5 bases, leaving 11 bases of the junction unmatched. The CDR3 sequence is CASSLRIAGAFTDTQYF. CDR3 DNA sequence: TGTGCCAGCAGCCTCCGGATAGCGGGAGCGTTCACAGATACGCAGTATTTT.

The chain joins TRBV7-2 to TRBJ2-5, with unresolved D. V dropped 5 bases and J dropped 4 bases, with 17 bases sitting between them. The CDR3 has 15 amino acids. Germline loops: CDR1 SGHTA, CDR2 FQGNSA. In nucleotides, the CDR3 is TGTGCCAGCAGCCCGGACCTCCATAGGCGAGAGACCCAGTACTTC. This translates into CASSPDLHRRETQYF.

The rearrangement joins TRBV6-6 to TRBJ1-1; no firm D call. In germline, CDR1 is MNHNY, CDR2 SVGAGI (reference sequence). The CDR3 is 14 residues long. V was trimmed by 4 bases and J by 7 bases, leaving 16 bases between them. CDR3 nucleotide sequence: TGTGCCAGCAGTTTTAAACAGAATGGCAATGAAGCTTTCTTT. The encoded protein is CASSFKQNGNEAFF.

CDR3 loop: CASSQITTSTDTQYF. CDR3 bases: TGTGCCAGCAGCCAAATTACAACCAGCACAGATACGCAGTATTTT. The chain recombines TRBV7-9 with TRBJ2-3; D gene uncertain. CDR1 is SEHNR, CDR2 FQNEAQ, per germline (reference sequence). CDR3 length: 15 residues. With 5 bases removed from V and 0 bases from J, the gap between germline ends came to 12 bases.

The chain employs TRBV5-1 and TRBJ1-3; D is perhaps TRBD1 (5 bases). Trimming pared 0 bases from V and 4 bases from J, leaving 11 bases between. The CDR3 length is 15 residues. CDR1 and CDR2 from the germline V gene are SGHRS and YFSETQ. CDR3 DNA sequence: TGCGCCAGCAGCTTGGCCGGTGGGGCAGGAAACACCATATATTTT. Amino acids: CASSLAGGAGNTIYF.

The chain is built from TRBV4-1 and TRBJ1-3, with TRBD1 as a possible D gene (6 bases). The CDR3 runs 16 residues. V was pared by 3 bases and J by 0 bases, with 12 bases between. Germline CDR1 reads MGHRA; CDR2 reads YSYEKL. CDR3 residues: CASSHEDSLSGNTIYF. The CDR3 region has the DNA TGCGCCAGCAGCCATGAGGACAGTCTCTCTGGAAACACCATATATTTT.

The rearrangement joins TRBV29-1 to TRBJ2-3; 9 bases are shared with TRBD1. Trimming took 6 bases from V and 1 from J; bases not matched to a gene: 2. Germline V gene data show CDR1 as SQVTM and CDR2 as ANQGSEA. CDR3 size: 13 residues. As DNA, the CDR3 is TGCAGCGTCTGGACAGGGGGCACAGATACGCAGTATTTT. It yields the protein CSVWTGGTDTQYF.

J is TRBJ2-3 and V is TRBV7-9; weak D call: TRBD2 (5 bases). Trimming shortened V by 4 bases and J by 0 bases, and 8 bases separated the two germline ends. This CDR3 is 14 amino acids long. Germline V gene lookup returns CDR1 SEHNR and CDR2 FQNEAQ (reference sequence). CDR3 amino acids: CASSYSGSTDTQYF. DNA for the CDR3: TGTGCCAGCAGCTACTCGGGGAGCACAGATACGCAGTATTTT.

Note on this clone: One end of the junction does not line up with germline, which may come from a read error. The chain recombines TRBV7-7 with TRBJ2-7, with 12 bases that match TRBD1. The CDR3 covers 15 residues. In germline, CDR1 is SSHAT, CDR2 FNYEAQ (reference sequence). This CDR3 reads CASSRGQGAHYEQYF. CDR3 bases: TGTGCTAGCAGCAGGGGACAGGGGGCACACTACGAGCAGTACTTC.

The V and J genes are TRBV6-5 and TRBJ2-3; D unclear. The CDR3 length is 11 residues. Germline V gene data show CDR1 as MNHEY and CDR2 as SVGAGI. Trimming cost V 5 bases and J 5 bases, with 5 bases left between them. CDR3 sequence reads: CASSALDTQYF. The CDR3 region has the DNA TGTGCCAGCAGTGCGCTAGATACGCAGTATTTT.

The chain has TRBV4-1 and TRBJ2-1, with D perhaps TRBD1 (5 bases). This CDR3 is 17 amino acids long. In germline, CDR1 is MGHRA, CDR2 YSYEKL. V lost 2 bases to trimming and J lost 8 bases, with 22 bases between them. The CDR3 is CASSQRGAGHLSDEQFF. In DNA form, the CDR3 reads TGCGCCAGCAGCCAACGCGGTGCAGGGCACCTCTCAGATGAGCAGTTCTTC.

The chain employs TRBV7-2 and TRBJ2-6; 8 bases fit TRBD1. Trimming took 1 base from V and 2 from J; bases not matched to a gene: 4. The length of the CDR3 is 17 residues. The germline gives CDR1 SGHTA, CDR2 FQGNSA. CDR3 sequence: CASSLVPGGPGANVLTF. The CDR3 nucleotides are TGTGCCAGCAGCTTAGTTCCAGGGGGCCCTGGGGCCAACGTCCTGACTTTC. Based on the CDR3 plus reference TRBV7-2 and TRBJ2-6, the full variable domain is GAGVSQSPSNKVTEKGKDVELRCDPISGHTALYWYRQSLGQGLEFLIYFQGNSAPDKSGLPSDRFSAERTGGSVSTLTIQRTQQEDSAVYLCASSLVPGGPGANVLTFGAGSRLTVL.

This clone came up once. This chain connects TRBV2 to TRBJ2-7; 9 positions agree with TRBD1. Germline CDR1 is SNHLY and CDR2 is FYNNEI. V shed 7 bases and J 7 bases; nucleotides not matched to a gene: 14. The CDR3 has 15 residues. The CDR3 DNA follows: TGTGCCAGCACTTCCCAGGGACAGGGAACACAGGAGCAGTACTTC. It encodes CASTSQGQGTQEQYF.

CDR3 protein: CASSELSSYNEQFF. The CDR3 region has the DNA TGTGCCAGCAGTGAACTTTCCTCCTACAATGAGCAGTTCTTC. The rearrangement uses TRBV6-1 and TRBJ2-1; D gene unclear. This CDR3 is built from 14 residues. From germline, CDR1 is MNHNS and CDR2 SASEGT. V lost 2 bases and J 0 bases, leaving 5 bases between the germline ends.

The chain is built from TRBV6-1 and TRBJ1-2; D is undetermined. The CDR3 contains 15 residues. V lost 7 bases, J lost 3 bases, and 18 bases lay in between. CDR1 and CDR2 (germline): MNHNS, SASEGT. CDR3 region: CASTVGFLQHYGYTF. CDR3 nucleotide sequence: TGTGCCAGCACCGTAGGGTTTCTTCAGCACTATGGCTACACCTTC.

The genes are TRBV19 and TRBJ2-1; 8 bases are a match to TRBD2. Germline V gives CDR1 LNHDA, CDR2 SQIVND (reference sequence). The junction had 8 bases not matched to a gene; V was cut back by 4 bases and J by 3 bases. This CDR3 is built from 16 residues. CDR3 loop: CASSSSGTRIYNEQFF. The CDR3, as DNA: TGTGCCAGTAGTAGTTCCGGGACTAGAATCTACAATGAGCAGTTCTTC.

The chain carries TRBV7-3 and TRBJ2-1; 13 nucleotides align to TRBD2. The CDR3 contains 16 residues. Germline CDR1 SGHTA, CDR2 FQGTGA. J was trimmed by 7 bases and V by 2 bases; bases with no gene match: 5. This CDR3 reads CASSLPGTSGMNEQFF. CDR3 DNA: TGTGCCAGCAGCTTACCCGGGACTAGCGGGATGAATGAGCAGTTCTTC.

J is TRBJ2-2 and V is TRBV18; a possible D gene is TRBD2 (6 bases). Trimming shortened V by 6 bases and J by 4 bases, and 9 bases separated the two germline ends. CDR3 length: 13 amino acids. Germline CDR1 is KGHSH and CDR2 is LQKENI. The CDR3 DNA sequence: TGTGCCAGCTCCCCGCGGGGCACCGGGGAGCTGTTTTTT. It encodes CASSPRGTGELFF.

The chain recombines TRBV28 with TRBJ2-2, with a weak D call TRBD2 (7 bases). V shed 10 bases and J shed 0 bases, with 15 bases lying between them. The CDR3 loop spans 15 amino acids. Germline V gives CDR1 MDHEN, CDR2 SYDVKM. Here the CDR3 DNA reads TGTGCCACCCTTGGGGGGGCCTCGAACACCGGGGAGCTGTTTTTT. Translated: CATLGGASNTGELFF.